This TCR beta chain is drawn from a study of blood T cell repertoires in COVID-19 (dated by TCRdb to 2018 to 2020). Study-wide context: Samples from collaborators originated in the United States, Italy and Spain and spanned both the acute and convalescent phases of COVID-19. The samples were drawn from two sources: the first 160 participants of the ongoing ImmuneRACE study, and over 1,000 subjects contributed by 6 global collaborators. Subjects who had been exposed to COVID-19, were actively infected with it, or had recovered from it provided the deeply sampled blood TCRbeta repertoires that made up the dataset. Where available, HLA class I and class II types were taken from metadata supplied by the sample provider and were not determined by assay-based typing. Nearly every sample came with metadata listing a de-identified subject ID, COVID-19 status, age in years and sex. The material from the prospective study consisted of cDNA or gDNA derived from T cells, B-cell-depleted T cells, or PBMCs. The repertoires were made available in a free public database intended to serve as a resource for research on the immune response to SARS-CoV-2.

Note on this clone: Its antigen is not yet known. Per-base quality was not reported, and no clone a single base away is much larger than it.

Enrolling through a virtual design, the prospective study's participants ranged in age from about 18 to 100 years and lived across some 22 United States geographic areas. Cohort assignment in the prospective study relied on participant-reported clinical history from a screening survey and a study questionnaire. For ImmuneRACE Cohort 3, a participant was defined as recovered based on two consecutive negative NP/OP PCR tests, clearance by a healthcare professional, or resolution of symptoms. Each participant in the prospective study had whole blood, serum and a nasopharyngeal or oropharyngeal swab collected by mobile phlebotomists. Over an approximately 2-month period, participants in the prospective study had the option of providing additional blood draws and questionnaires. Before DNA extraction, blood samples from the prospective study were shipped at room temperature or frozen. TCRbeta CDR3 regions were amplified from genomic DNA using the immunoSEQ Assay, a bias-controlled multiplex PCR. For the original study's pipeline: Within the assay, amplification of reference gene primers was used to estimate how many nucleated cells each sample contained. To quantify the absolute abundance of each unique TCRbeta CDR3 rearrangement, sequence reads were collapsed and filtered. For each sample, productive Simpson clonality was calculated as the square root of Simpson's diversity index over productive rearrangements. Entries here come from immuneACCESS through TCRdb and include only in-frame sequences with V and J called. Some clones fail to appear in such tables; in the studies checked, an unresolved V gene covers under half of the shortfall, and the cause of the remainder is unknown. For V, J and clone size, that table is used; D and trimming come from the DNA. The sample table holds 380,000 or so clones, of which approximately 89% were seen once. The top ten hold 1% to 1.5% of the sample.

General conclusions and limits of the study: Clinical and demographic metadata were provided uncurated, with the amount varying by source and participant.

This clonotype originated in a man aged 25 to 45 who had recovered from COVID-19. Sequences were obtained from PBMCs or T cells enriched from blood (not recorded which).

The CDR3 sequence is CATFRGTEAFF. The DNA sequence follows: TGTGCCACCTTTCGGGGGACTGAAGCTTTCTTT. The chain links TRBV6-5 with TRBJ1-1; the D gene is perhaps TRBD1, from 5 matching bases. The germline V gene provides CDR1 MNHEY and CDR2 SVGAGI. The CDR3, cysteine through phenylalanine, is 11 amino acids long. The retained sequence is limited to the CDR3, 33 bases, with the frame set at the first base. V is shortened by 10 bases, J by 5 bases, and the region joining them spans 11 bases.